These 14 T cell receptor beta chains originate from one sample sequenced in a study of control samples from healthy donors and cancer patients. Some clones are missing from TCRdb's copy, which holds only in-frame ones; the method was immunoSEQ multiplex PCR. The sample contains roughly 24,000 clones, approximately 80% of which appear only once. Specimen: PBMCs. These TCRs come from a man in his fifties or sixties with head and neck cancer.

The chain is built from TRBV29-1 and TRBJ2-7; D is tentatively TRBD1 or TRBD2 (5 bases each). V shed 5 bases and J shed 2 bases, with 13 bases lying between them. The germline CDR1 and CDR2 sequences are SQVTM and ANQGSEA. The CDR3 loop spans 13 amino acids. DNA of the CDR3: TGCAGCGTTCTTCGGGACGGCACCTACGAGCAGTACTTC. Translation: CSVLRDGTYEQYF.

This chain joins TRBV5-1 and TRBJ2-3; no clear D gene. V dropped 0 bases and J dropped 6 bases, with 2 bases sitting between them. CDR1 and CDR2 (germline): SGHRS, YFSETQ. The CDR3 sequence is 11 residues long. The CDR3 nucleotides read TGCGCCAGCAGCTTGGGGGATACGCAGTATTTT. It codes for CASSLGDTQYF.

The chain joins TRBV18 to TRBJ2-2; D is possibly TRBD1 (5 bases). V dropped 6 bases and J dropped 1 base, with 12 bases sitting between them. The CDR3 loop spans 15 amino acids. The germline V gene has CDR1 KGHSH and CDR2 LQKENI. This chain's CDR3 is CASSKPGKNTGELFF. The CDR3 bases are TGTGCCAGCTCCAAACCAGGGAAGAACACCGGGGAGCTGTTTTTT.

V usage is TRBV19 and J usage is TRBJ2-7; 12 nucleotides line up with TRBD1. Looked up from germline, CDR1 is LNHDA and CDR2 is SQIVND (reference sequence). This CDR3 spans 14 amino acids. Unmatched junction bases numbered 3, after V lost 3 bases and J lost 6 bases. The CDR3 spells CASSIGTGGGEQYF. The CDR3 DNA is TGTGCCAGTAGTATCGGGACAGGGGGCGGCGAGCAGTACTTC.

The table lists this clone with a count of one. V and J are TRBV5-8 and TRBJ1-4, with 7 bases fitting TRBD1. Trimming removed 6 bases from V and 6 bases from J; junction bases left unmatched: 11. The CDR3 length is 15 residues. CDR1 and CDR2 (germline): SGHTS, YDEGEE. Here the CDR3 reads CASTLVGGVHEKLFF. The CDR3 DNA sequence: TGTGCCAGCACCCTTGTAGGGGGCGTTCATGAAAAACTGTTTTTT. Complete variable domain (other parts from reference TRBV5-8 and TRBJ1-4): EAGVTQSPTHLIKTRGQQATLRCSPISGHTSVYWYQQALGLGLQFLLWYDEGEERNRGNFPPRFSGRQFPNYSSELNVNALELEDSALYLCASTLVGGVHEKLFFGSGTQLSVL.

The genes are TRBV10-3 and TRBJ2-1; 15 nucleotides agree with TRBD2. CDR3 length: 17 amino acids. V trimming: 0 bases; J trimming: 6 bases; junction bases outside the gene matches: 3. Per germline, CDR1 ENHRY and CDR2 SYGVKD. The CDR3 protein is CAISESGLAGGVNEQFF. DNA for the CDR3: TGTGCCATCAGTGAGTCGGGACTAGCGGGAGGAGTCAATGAGCAGTTCTTC.

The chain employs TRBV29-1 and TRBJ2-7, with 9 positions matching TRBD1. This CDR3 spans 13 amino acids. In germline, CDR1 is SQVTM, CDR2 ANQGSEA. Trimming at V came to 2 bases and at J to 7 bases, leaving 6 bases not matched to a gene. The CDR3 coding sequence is TGCAGCGTTGAAACGACAGGGGGACGGGAGCAGTACTTC. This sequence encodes CSVETTGGREQYF.

CDR3 loop: CASSLEGGHNEKLFF. CDR3 bases: TGTGCCAGCAGCTTAGAAGGGGGCCATAATGAAAAACTGTTTTTT. The J gene is TRBJ1-4, the V gene TRBV7-9, with 7 positions matching TRBD1. Germline loops: CDR1 SEHNR, CDR2 FQNEAQ (reference sequence). After removal of 1 base from V and 4 bases from J, the junction contained 3 bases not matched to a gene. The CDR3 extends over 15 amino acids.

CDR3 loop: CASSLGDIQYF. For the CDR3, the DNA is TGTGCCAGCAGCTTAGGCGACATTCAGTACTTC. The V gene is TRBV7-9, the J gene TRBJ2-4; unclear D gene. Trimming shortened V by 1 base and J by 8 bases, and 3 bases separated the two germline ends. CDR1 SEHNR and CDR2 FQNEAQ come from the germline V gene (reference sequence). CDR3 length equals 11 residues.

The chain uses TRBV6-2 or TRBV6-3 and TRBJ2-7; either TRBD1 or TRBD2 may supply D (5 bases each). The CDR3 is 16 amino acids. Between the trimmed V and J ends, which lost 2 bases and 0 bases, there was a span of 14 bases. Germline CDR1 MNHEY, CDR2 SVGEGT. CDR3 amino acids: CASSYLTGQISYEQYF. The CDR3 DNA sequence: TGTGCCAGCAGTTACCTCACGGGGCAAATCTCCTACGAGCAGTACTTC.

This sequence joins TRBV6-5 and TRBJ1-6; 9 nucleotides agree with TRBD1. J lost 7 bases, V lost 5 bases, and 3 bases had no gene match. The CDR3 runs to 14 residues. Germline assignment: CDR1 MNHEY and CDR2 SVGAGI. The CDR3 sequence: CASSQDRGNSPLHF. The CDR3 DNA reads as TGTGCCAGCAGTCAGGACAGGGGCAATTCACCCCTCCACTTT.

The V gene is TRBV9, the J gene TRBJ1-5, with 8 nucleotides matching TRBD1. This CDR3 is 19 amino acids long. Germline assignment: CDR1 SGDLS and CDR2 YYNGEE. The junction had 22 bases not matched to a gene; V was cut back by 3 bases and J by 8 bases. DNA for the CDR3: TGTGCCAGCAGCGCGCTTTTAAATAAAGGGAACAGGGGGACGGAGCCCCAGCATTTT. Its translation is CASSALLNKGNRGTEPQHF.

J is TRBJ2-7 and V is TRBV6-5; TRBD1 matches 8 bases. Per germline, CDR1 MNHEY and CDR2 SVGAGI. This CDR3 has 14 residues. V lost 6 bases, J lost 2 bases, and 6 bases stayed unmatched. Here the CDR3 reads CASSKGQAPYEQYF. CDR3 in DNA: TGTGCCAGCAGCAAGGGACAGGCCCCCTACGAGCAGTACTTC.

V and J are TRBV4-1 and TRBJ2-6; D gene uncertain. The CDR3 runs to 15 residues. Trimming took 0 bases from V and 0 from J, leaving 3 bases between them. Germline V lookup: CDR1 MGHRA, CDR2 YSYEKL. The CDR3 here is CASSQDSSGANVLTF. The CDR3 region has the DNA TGCGCCAGCAGCCAAGATAGCTCTGGGGCCAACGTCCTGACTTTC.